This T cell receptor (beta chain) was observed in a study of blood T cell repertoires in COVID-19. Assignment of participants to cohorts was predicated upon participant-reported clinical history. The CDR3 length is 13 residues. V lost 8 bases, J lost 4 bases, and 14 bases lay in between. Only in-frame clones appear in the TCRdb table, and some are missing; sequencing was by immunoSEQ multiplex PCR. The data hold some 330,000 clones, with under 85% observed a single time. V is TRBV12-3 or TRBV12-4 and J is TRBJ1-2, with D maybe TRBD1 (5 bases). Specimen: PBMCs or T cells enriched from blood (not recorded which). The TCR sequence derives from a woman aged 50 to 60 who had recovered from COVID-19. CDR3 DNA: TGTGCCAGCTGGGGACTCGACACCTATGGCTACACCTTC. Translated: CASWGLDTYGYTF.